These 8 T cell receptor beta chains originate from one sample sequenced in a study of neurological immune-mediated disorders. TCRdb passed the 5' RACE reads through MiXCR, listing each CDR3 protein once. The table lists 45,000 to 50,000 distinct CDR3 sequences, 3.5% to 5.5% of them singletons, with under 6.5% in the top ten. The specimen was PBMCs. These receptors all stem from a woman aged 55-69 years with multiple sclerosis.

The gene calls are TRBV29-1 and TRBJ2-1, with D tentatively TRBD1 or TRBD2 (5 bases each). CDR1 and CDR2 from the germline V gene are SQVTM and ANQGSEA. The CDR3 totals 14 residues. This CDR3 is CSLGWGSTYNEQFF. In DNA, the CDR3 is TGCAGTCTTGGGTGGGGGTCCACCTACAATGAGCAGTTCTTC.

This clonotype was detected many times. The chain couples TRBV20-1 to TRBJ2-7; TRBD1 or TRBD2 may be the D gene (5 bases each). This CDR3 comprises 13 residues. The germline V gene has CDR1 DFQATT and CDR2 SNEGSKA (reference sequence). Between the trimmed V and J ends, which lost 0 bases and 2 bases, there was a span of 8 bases. The CDR3 loop is CSARDEGTYEQYV. CDR3 DNA: TGCAGTGCTAGAGATGAGGGGACCTACGAGCAGTACGTC.

At least ten counts were recorded for this clonotype. The chain links TRBV5-1 to TRBJ2-3; 9 bases are a match to TRBD1. Unmatched junction bases numbered 6, after V lost 4 bases and J lost 6 bases. CDR3 size: 14 residues. Germline assignment: CDR1 SGHRS and CDR2 YFSETQ. The CDR3 DNA reads as TGCGCCAGCAGCGCCCACAGGGGGCTGGATACGCAGTATTTT. It specifies CASSAHRGLDTQYF.

This clonotype occurred a few times. The junction departs from the called germline gene at one end, perhaps through a read error. This chain connects TRBV4-1 to TRBJ1-5, with unresolved D. Germline-derived CDR1 and CDR2 are MGHRA and YSYEKL. This CDR3 comprises 13 residues. In DNA, the CDR3 is TGCGCCAGCAGCCGACGGAGCAATCAGCCCCAGAATTTT. It yields the protein CASSRRSNQPQNF.

In this sample, this clonotype turned up many times. The gene calls are TRBV3-1 and TRBJ2-7, with a tentative D call TRBD2 (5 bases). The CDR3 contains 13 residues. V was trimmed by 1 base and J by 4 bases, leaving 8 bases between them. CDR1 and CDR2 from the germline V gene are LGHDT and YNNKEL (reference sequence). The CDR3 DNA reads as TGTGCCAGCAGCCAAGGCCGGGGATACGAGCAGTACTTC. Protein product: CASSQGRGYEQYF.

This clonotype came up a few times. The genes are TRBV7-8 and TRBJ1-5; no clear D gene. V gave up 2 bases and J gave up 0 bases, with 11 bases separating them. CDR3 length equals 16 residues. The germline CDR1 and CDR2 sequences are SGHVS and FQNEAQ. CDR3 nucleotide sequence: TGTGCCAGCAGCTTATCCGGGCCCTATAGCAATCAGCCCCAGCATTTT. Amino acid sequence: CASSLSGPYSNQPQHF.

This clonotype was counted at least ten times. The chain links TRBV3-1 to TRBJ2-2, with D maybe TRBD2 (5 bases). Germline V gene lookup returns CDR1 LGHDT and CDR2 YNNKEL (reference sequence). V was clipped by 5 bases and J by 4 bases, with 14 bases between them. The CDR3 has 15 residues. CDR3 residues: CASSKGEWGTGELFF. CDR3 coding DNA: TGTGCCAGCAGCAAGGGAGAATGGGGCACCGGGGAGCTGTTTTTT. Combining the CDR3 with reference TRBV3-1 and TRBJ2-2 gives the whole variable domain DTAVSQTPKYLVTQMGNDKSIKCEQNLGHDTMYWYKQDSKKFLKIMFSYNNKELIINETVPNRFSPKSPDKAHLNLHINSLELGDSAVYFCASSKGEWGTGELFFGEGSRLTVL.

This clonotype was observed many times. The V gene is TRBV10-3, the J gene TRBJ1-1; D gene ambiguous. Germline values: CDR1 ENHRY, CDR2 SYGVKD. The CDR3 totals 13 residues. Between the trimmed V and J ends, which lost 7 bases and 1 base, there was a span of 10 bases. The CDR3 sequence is CAITPAENTEAFF. CDR3 DNA: TGTGCCATCACCCCCGCAGAGAACACTGAAGCTTTCTTT.